This T cell receptor beta chain was observed in a study of human T cells and chemical hapten exposure. For the study at large: Largely, small differences in pooled library volume made per-sample TCR yields vary. General study points: Following DPC sensitization, TCRs present above 1 in 1000 frequency showed no change.

Each cDNA molecule in the library carried unique molecular identifiers. Per the original methods: Individual samples carried between about 20,000 and 700,000 TCRs, with roughly 96,000 as the median. TCRdb redid the calling of the RACE reads with MiXCR, one entry per CDR3 protein. The authors' filters were not applied to this entry. Here the sample spans roughly 80,000 distinct CDR3 sequences, 7% to 9.5% being singletons. The sample's time point: healthy volunteer bleed at 6 weeks. Whole blood, unfractionated, served as the material for total RNA extraction. A word on this clonotype: Its antigen is still unknown.

Input material: whole blood. The sequence came from a female donor in good health. Some clones in this sample may be carry-over from other donors' samples.

The CDR3 coding sequence is TGCAGCGTTGTAAGGGACACCGGGGAGCTGTTTTTT. Its protein is CSVVRDTGELFF. The V gene is TRBV29-1, the J gene TRBJ2-2; no reliable D call. CDR1 and CDR2 from the germline V gene are SQVTM and ANQGSEA. This CDR3 has 12 amino acids. Trimming left V 4 bases short and J 3 bases short, with 6 bases between.